A selection of T cell receptor beta chains follows, all from one sample in a study of T cells in Graves' hyperthyroidism and ophthalmopathy. TCRdb fed the multiplex PCR reads into MiXCR, producing one record per CDR3 protein. The sample has more than 550,000 distinct CDR3 sequences; 45% are singletons. The sequenced material came from peripheral blood or thyroid tissue (not recorded which). These receptors came from an adult man with Graves' disease, either hyperthyroidism or ophthalmopathy (not recorded which). Each CDR3 is given with its conserved first and last residue. Each record gives: D gene, clone size, J gene, V gene, CDR3 protein, CDR3 DNA. D genes are given only for firm matches. The size field is filled for only some rows; it gives once, few, many or a size class.

d_call: .
clone_size: .
j_call: TRBJ2-7
v_call: TRBV6-5
cdr3_aa: CASSRAGDVRSYEQYF
cdr3_nt: TGTGCCAGCAGCCGGGCCGGAGACGTACGCTCCTACGAGCAGTACTTC

d_call: .
clone_size: .
j_call: TRBJ1-1
v_call: TRBV5-7
cdr3_aa: CASSLGPGPMNTEAFF
cdr3_nt: TGTGCCAGCAGCTTGGGTCCAGGGCCGATGAACACTGAAGCTTTCTTT

d_call: TRBD1
clone_size: few
j_call: TRBJ1-2
v_call: TRBV5-1
cdr3_aa: CASSIGQAHPSGYTF
cdr3_nt: TGCGCCAGCAGCATTGGACAGGCCCATCCATCTGGCTACACCTTC

d_call: TRBD1
clone_size: few
j_call: TRBJ1-1
v_call: TRBV5-1
cdr3_aa: CASSGDRVSTEAFF
cdr3_nt: TGCGCCAGCAGCGGGGACAGGGTGAGCACTGAAGCTTTCTTT

d_call: .
clone_size: once
j_call: TRBJ1-1
v_call: TRBV24-1
cdr3_aa: CATSDNRAEAFF
cdr3_nt: TGTGCCACCAGTGATAACCGGGCCGAAGCTTTCTTT

d_call: .
clone_size: few
j_call: TRBJ1-5
v_call: TRBV19
cdr3_aa: CASSKRRDQPQHF
cdr3_nt: TGTGCCAGTAGTAAGAGGCGTGATCAGCCCCAGCATTTT

d_call: .
clone_size: .
j_call: TRBJ1-2
v_call: TRBV28
cdr3_aa: CASRGEGDYGYTF
cdr3_nt: TGTGCCAGCAGGGGGGAGGGCGACTATGGCTACACCTTC

d_call: .
clone_size: .
j_call: TRBJ1-2
v_call: TRBV20-1
cdr3_aa: CSATGRVIRGHTF
cdr3_nt: TGCAGTGCTACCGGCAGGGTGATACGAGGCCACACCTTC

d_call: .
clone_size: .
j_call: TRBJ1-3
v_call: TRBV7-9
cdr3_aa: CASKRGAGNTIYF
cdr3_nt: TGTGCCAGCAAGCGGGGGGCAGGAAACACCATATATTTT

d_call: .
clone_size: .
j_call: TRBJ1-1
v_call: TRBV20-1
cdr3_aa: CSANAVLGTEAFF
cdr3_nt: TGCAGTGCTAATGCGGTCTTGGGCACTGAAGCTTTCTTT

d_call: .
clone_size: few
j_call: TRBJ2-7
v_call: TRBV5-1
cdr3_aa: CASSPEVLYEQYF
cdr3_nt: TGCGCCAGCAGCCCCGAGGTACTTTACGAGCAGTACTTC

d_call: TRBD2
clone_size: .
j_call: TRBJ2-5
v_call: TRBV29-1
cdr3_aa: CSVRKTSGRVGETQYF
cdr3_nt: TGCAGCGTTCGCAAGACTAGCGGGAGAGTCGGGGAGACCCAGTACTTC

d_call: .
clone_size: few
j_call: TRBJ1-3
v_call: TRBV7-9
cdr3_aa: CASIAGYSGNTIYF
cdr3_nt: TGTGCCAGCATCGCAGGGTACTCTGGAAACACCATATATTTT

d_call: .
clone_size: .
j_call: TRBJ2-5
v_call: TRBV29-1
cdr3_aa: CSDPGLQETQYF
cdr3_nt: TGCAGCGACCCGGGACTCCAAGAGACCCAGTACTTC

d_call: TRBD1
clone_size: .
j_call: TRBJ1-4
v_call: TRBV20-1
cdr3_aa: CSAEGQGPGEKLFF
cdr3_nt: TGCAGTGCAGAGGGACAGGGGCCGGGTGAAAAACTGTTTTTT

d_call: TRBD1
clone_size: few
j_call: TRBJ1-2
v_call: TRBV25-1
cdr3_aa: CASSRSGQNYGYTF
cdr3_nt: TGTGCCAGCAGTCGTTCGGGACAGAACTATGGCTACACCTTC

d_call: .
clone_size: few
j_call: TRBJ1-5
v_call: TRBV9
cdr3_aa: CASSVEGRRNQPQHF
cdr3_nt: TGTGCCAGCAGCGTAGAGGGACGGAGAAATCAGCCCCAGCATTTT

d_call: TRBD1
clone_size: many
j_call: TRBJ2-5
v_call: TRBV2
cdr3_aa: CASRDRAYQETQYF
cdr3_nt: TGTGCCAGCAGAGACAGGGCGTACCAAGAGACCCAGTACTTC

d_call: .
clone_size: many
j_call: TRBJ1-6
v_call: TRBV14
cdr3_aa: CASSQLQRLYNSPLHF
cdr3_nt: TGTGCCAGCAGCCAACTGCAGCGACTCTATAATTCACCCCTCCACTTT

d_call: .
clone_size: .
j_call: TRBJ1-5
v_call: TRBV6-5
cdr3_aa: CASSPTREPQHF
cdr3_nt: TGTGCCAGCAGCCCCACACGGGAGCCCCAGCATTTT

d_call: .
clone_size: .
j_call: TRBJ2-5
v_call: TRBV6-1
cdr3_aa: CASRSSGRETQYF
cdr3_nt: TGTGCCAGCCGAAGTTCGGGGAGAGAGACCCAGTACTTC

d_call: TRBD1
clone_size: many
j_call: TRBJ1-1
v_call: TRBV29-1
cdr3_aa: CSAAGTGGLGTEAFF
cdr3_nt: TGCAGCGCCGCCGGGACAGGGGGCCTAGGGACTGAAGCTTTCTTT

d_call: TRBD1
clone_size: .
j_call: TRBJ2-6
v_call: TRBV20-1
cdr3_aa: CSARAGTGGAGANVLTF
cdr3_nt: TGCAGTGCTAGGGCCGGGACAGGGGGCGCTGGGGCCAACGTCCTGACTTTC

d_call: .
clone_size: many
j_call: TRBJ1-1
v_call: TRBV2
cdr3_aa: CASPVNTEAFF
cdr3_nt: TGTGCCAGTCCGGTGAACACTGAAGCTTTCTTT

d_call: TRBD1
clone_size: .
j_call: TRBJ2-6
v_call: TRBV10-3
cdr3_aa: CAIRDRAAGANVLTF
cdr3_nt: TGTGCCATCAGGGACAGGGCAGCTGGGGCCAACGTCCTGACTTTC

d_call: .
clone_size: .
j_call: TRBJ1-1
v_call: TRBV12-3/TRBV12-4
cdr3_aa: CASSFFQVPFF
cdr3_nt: TGTGCCAGCAGTTTTTTCCAGGTTCCTTTCTTT

d_call: TRBD1
clone_size: .
j_call: TRBJ1-2
v_call: TRBV25-1
cdr3_aa: CASSLAGTGGLNYGYTF
cdr3_nt: TGTGCCAGCAGCTTAGCCGGGACAGGGGGACTCAACTATGGCTACACCTTC

d_call: .
clone_size: .
j_call: TRBJ2-3
v_call: TRBV6-1
cdr3_aa: CASSGLGRQQYF
cdr3_nt: TGTGCCAGCAGCGGCCTGGGGCGGCAGCAGTATTTT

d_call: .
clone_size: .
j_call: TRBJ2-7
v_call: TRBV7-2
cdr3_aa: CASSQEPASSYEQYF
cdr3_nt: TGCGCCAGCAGCCAAGAACCGGCTAGCTCCTACGAGCAGTACTTC

d_call: .
clone_size: .
j_call: TRBJ1-2
v_call: TRBV7-9
cdr3_aa: CASSPAGPSGYTF
cdr3_nt: TGTGCCAGCAGCCCCGCGGGGCCTTCTGGCTACACCTTC

d_call: .
clone_size: few
j_call: TRBJ1-2
v_call: TRBV25-1
cdr3_aa: CASSPQWLGRRGDGYTF
cdr3_nt: TGTGCCAGCAGTCCGCAGTGGCTGGGACGGCGAGGGGATGGCTACACCTTC

d_call: TRBD1
clone_size: few
j_call: TRBJ1-2
v_call: TRBV6-5
cdr3_aa: CASKIGQGTNYGYTF
cdr3_nt: TGTGCCAGCAAAATTGGACAGGGAACAAACTATGGCTACACCTTC

d_call: TRBD1
clone_size: few
j_call: TRBJ2-7
v_call: TRBV10-3
cdr3_aa: CASEQNGQGVYEQYF
cdr3_nt: TGTGCCAGCGAGCAAAATGGACAGGGGGTCTACGAGCAGTACTTC

d_call: TRBD1
clone_size: .
j_call: TRBJ1-2
v_call: TRBV9
cdr3_aa: CASSAGTGCFYGYTF
cdr3_nt: TGTGCCAGCAGTGCCGGGACAGGGTGTTTCTATGGCTACACCTTC

d_call: TRBD1
clone_size: .
j_call: TRBJ2-7
v_call: TRBV14
cdr3_aa: CASSHRDRGFYEQYF
cdr3_nt: TGTGCCAGCAGCCATCGGGACAGGGGATTCTACGAGCAGTACTTC

d_call: TRBD1
clone_size: few
j_call: TRBJ1-2
v_call: TRBV29-1
cdr3_aa: CSVPHRDRGPPNYGYTF
cdr3_nt: TGCAGCGTCCCCCACCGGGACAGGGGACCTCCTAACTATGGCTACACCTTC

d_call: TRBD2
clone_size: .
j_call: TRBJ2-7
v_call: TRBV20-1
cdr3_aa: CSARDAAGGTLGEQYF
cdr3_nt: TGCAGTGCTAGAGACGCGGCGGGGGGCACCTTAGGCGAGCAGTACTTC

d_call: .
clone_size: many
j_call: TRBJ1-1
v_call: TRBV5-1
cdr3_aa: CASSLDGMAVNTEAFF
cdr3_nt: TGCGCCAGCAGCTTGGACGGAATGGCGGTGAACACTGAAGCTTTCTTT

d_call: .
clone_size: many
j_call: TRBJ1-2
v_call: TRBV10-3
cdr3_aa: CAISGEGPGYGYTF
cdr3_nt: TGTGCCATCAGTGGGGAGGGGCCTGGCTATGGCTACACCTTC

d_call: TRBD1
clone_size: .
j_call: TRBJ1-6
v_call: TRBV11-3
cdr3_aa: CASRGQDSPLHF
cdr3_nt: TGTGCTAGCAGGGGGCAGGATTCACCCCTCCACTTT

d_call: .
clone_size: .
j_call: TRBJ2-5
v_call: TRBV2
cdr3_aa: CASSVDETQYF
cdr3_nt: TGTGCCAGCAGCGTTGACGAGACCCAGTACTTC

d_call: .
clone_size: few
j_call: TRBJ1-1
v_call: TRBV13
cdr3_aa: CASTDPGRANTEAFF
cdr3_nt: TGTGCCAGCACCGATCCTGGGAGGGCGAACACTGAAGCTTTCTTT

d_call: .
clone_size: .
j_call: TRBJ2-5
v_call: TRBV10-3
cdr3_aa: CAISGGSQGETQYF
cdr3_nt: TGTGCCATCAGCGGTGGCTCACAGGGAGAGACCCAGTACTTC

d_call: TRBD1
clone_size: .
j_call: TRBJ2-5
v_call: TRBV9
cdr3_aa: CASSAGTGSETQYF
cdr3_nt: TGTGCCAGCTCTGCCGGGACAGGGAGCGAGACCCAGTACTTC

d_call: .
clone_size: few
j_call: TRBJ1-6
v_call: TRBV20-1
cdr3_aa: CSARRTYNSPLHF
cdr3_nt: TGCAGTGCTAGGCGGACCTATAATTCACCCCTCCACTTT

d_call: .
clone_size: many
j_call: TRBJ1-5
v_call: TRBV7-8
cdr3_aa: CASSPWGYQPQHF
cdr3_nt: TGTGCCAGCAGCCCCTGGGGTTATCAGCCCCAGCATTTT

d_call: .
clone_size: many
j_call: TRBJ1-5
v_call: TRBV7-9
cdr3_aa: CASSLDHQPQHF
cdr3_nt: TGTGCCAGCAGCTTAGATCATCAGCCCCAGCATTTT

d_call: TRBD1
clone_size: .
j_call: TRBJ1-6
v_call: TRBV6-5
cdr3_aa: CASSYSRDRDNSPLHF
cdr3_nt: TGTGCCAGCAGTTACTCCCGGGACAGAGATAATTCACCCCTCCACTTT

d_call: .
clone_size: .
j_call: TRBJ1-5
v_call: TRBV19
cdr3_aa: CASSPRALLINQPQHF
cdr3_nt: TGTGCCAGTAGTCCCCGCGCCTTGTTAATAAATCAGCCCCAGCATTTT

d_call: TRBD1
clone_size: .
j_call: TRBJ1-4
v_call: TRBV2
cdr3_aa: CASTGGDRAEKLFF
cdr3_nt: TGTGCCAGCACCGGGGGGGACAGGGCTGAAAAACTGTTTTTT

d_call: .
clone_size: .
j_call: TRBJ1-2
v_call: TRBV24-1
cdr3_aa: CATSRGGGDGYTF
cdr3_nt: TGTGCCACCAGTCGCGGGGGCGGCGATGGCTACACCTTC

d_call: .
clone_size: many
j_call: TRBJ1-6
v_call: TRBV9
cdr3_aa: CASSGVRGDSPLHF
cdr3_nt: TGTGCCAGCAGCGGGGTACGTGGGGATTCACCCCTCCACTTT